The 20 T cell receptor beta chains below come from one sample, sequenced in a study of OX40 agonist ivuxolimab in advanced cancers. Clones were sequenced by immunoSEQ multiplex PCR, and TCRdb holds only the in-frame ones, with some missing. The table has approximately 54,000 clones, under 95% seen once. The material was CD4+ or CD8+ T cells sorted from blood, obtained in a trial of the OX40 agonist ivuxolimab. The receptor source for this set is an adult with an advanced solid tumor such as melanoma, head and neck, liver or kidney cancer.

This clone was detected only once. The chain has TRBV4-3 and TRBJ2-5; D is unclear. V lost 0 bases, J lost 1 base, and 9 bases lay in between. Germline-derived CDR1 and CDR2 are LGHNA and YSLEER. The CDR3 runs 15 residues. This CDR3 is CASSQDTRRQETQYF. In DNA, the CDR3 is TGCGCCAGCAGCCAAGATACTCGTCGCCAAGAGACCCAGTACTTC.

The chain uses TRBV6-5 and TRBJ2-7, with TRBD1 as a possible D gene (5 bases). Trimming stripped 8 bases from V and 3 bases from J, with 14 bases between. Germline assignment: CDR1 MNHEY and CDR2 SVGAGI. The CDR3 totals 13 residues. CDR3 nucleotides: TGTGCCAGCGGCGCAGGGCTAGACTACGAGCAGTACTTC. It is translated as CASGAGLDYEQYF.

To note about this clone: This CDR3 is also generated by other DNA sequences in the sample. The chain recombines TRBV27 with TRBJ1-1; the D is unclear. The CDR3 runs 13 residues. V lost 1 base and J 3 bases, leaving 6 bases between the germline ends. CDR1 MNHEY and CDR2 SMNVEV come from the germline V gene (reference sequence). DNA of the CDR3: TGTGCCAGCAGTTTATTAGGAGACACTGAAGCTTTCTTT. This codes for CASSLLGDTEAFF.

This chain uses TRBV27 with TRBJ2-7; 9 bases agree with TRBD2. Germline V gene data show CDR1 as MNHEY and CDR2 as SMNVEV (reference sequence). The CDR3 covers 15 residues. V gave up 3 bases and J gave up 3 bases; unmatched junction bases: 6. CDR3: CASSFAASGIYEQYF. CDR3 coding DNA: TGTGCCAGCAGTTTCGCGGCTAGCGGGATCTACGAGCAGTACTTC.

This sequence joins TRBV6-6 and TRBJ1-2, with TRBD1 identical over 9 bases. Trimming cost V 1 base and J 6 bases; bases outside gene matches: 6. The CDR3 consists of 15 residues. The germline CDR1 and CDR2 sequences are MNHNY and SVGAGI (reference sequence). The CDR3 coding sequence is TGTGCCAGCAGTTACTACCGGACAGGGGAGGATGGCTACACCTTC. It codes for CASSYYRTGEDGYTF.

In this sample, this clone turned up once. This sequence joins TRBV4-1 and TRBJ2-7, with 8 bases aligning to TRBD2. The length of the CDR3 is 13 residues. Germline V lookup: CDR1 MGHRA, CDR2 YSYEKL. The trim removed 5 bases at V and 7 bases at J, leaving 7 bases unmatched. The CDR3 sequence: CASSFTGGGEQYF. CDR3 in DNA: TGCGCCAGCAGCTTCACGGGAGGGGGGGAGCAGTACTTC.

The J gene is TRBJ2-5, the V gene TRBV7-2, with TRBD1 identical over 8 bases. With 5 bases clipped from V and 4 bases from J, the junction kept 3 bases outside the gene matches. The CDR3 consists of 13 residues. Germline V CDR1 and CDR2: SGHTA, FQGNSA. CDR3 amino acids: CASSARGLETQYF. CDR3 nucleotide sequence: TGTGCCAGCAGCGCCAGGGGGCTAGAGACCCAGTACTTC.

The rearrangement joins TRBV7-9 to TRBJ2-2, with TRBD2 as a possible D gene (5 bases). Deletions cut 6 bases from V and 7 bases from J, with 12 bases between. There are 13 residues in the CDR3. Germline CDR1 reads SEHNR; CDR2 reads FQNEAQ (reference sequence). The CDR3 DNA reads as TGTGCCAGCAGTCCCACCGGAGGCGGGGAGCTGTTTTTT. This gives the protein CASSPTGGGELFF.

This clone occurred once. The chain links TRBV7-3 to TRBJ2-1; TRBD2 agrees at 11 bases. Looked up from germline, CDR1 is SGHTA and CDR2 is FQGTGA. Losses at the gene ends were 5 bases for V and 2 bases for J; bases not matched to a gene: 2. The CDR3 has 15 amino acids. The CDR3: CASSQLAGAYNEQFF. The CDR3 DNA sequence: TGTGCCAGCAGCCAACTAGCGGGAGCCTACAATGAGCAGTTCTTC.

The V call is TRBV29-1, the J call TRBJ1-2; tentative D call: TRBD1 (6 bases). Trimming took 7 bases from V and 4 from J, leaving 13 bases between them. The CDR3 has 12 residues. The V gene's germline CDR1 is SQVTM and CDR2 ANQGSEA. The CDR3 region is CSGIGQTYGYTF. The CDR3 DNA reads TGCAGCGGGATTGGACAGACCTATGGCTACACCTTC.

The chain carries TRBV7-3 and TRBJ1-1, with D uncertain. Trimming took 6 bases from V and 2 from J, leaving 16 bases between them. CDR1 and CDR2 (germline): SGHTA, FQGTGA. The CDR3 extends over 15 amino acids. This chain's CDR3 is CASSSMPGYNTEAFF. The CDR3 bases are TGTGCCAGCAGTTCCATGCCGGGGTACAACACTGAAGCTTTCTTT.

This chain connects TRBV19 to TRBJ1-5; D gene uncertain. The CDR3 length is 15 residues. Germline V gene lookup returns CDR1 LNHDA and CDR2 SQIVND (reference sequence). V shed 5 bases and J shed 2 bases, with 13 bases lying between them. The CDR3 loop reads CASSAHMMGNQPQHF. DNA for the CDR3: TGTGCCAGTAGTGCCCATATGATGGGCAATCAGCCCCAGCATTTT.

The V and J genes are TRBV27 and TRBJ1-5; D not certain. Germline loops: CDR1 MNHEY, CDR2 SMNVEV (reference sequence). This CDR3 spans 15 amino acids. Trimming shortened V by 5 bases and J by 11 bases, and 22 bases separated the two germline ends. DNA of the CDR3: TGTGCCAGCAGTCCTTACCGGGTCCCATTATGGTCCCAGCATTTT. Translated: CASSPYRVPLWSQHF.

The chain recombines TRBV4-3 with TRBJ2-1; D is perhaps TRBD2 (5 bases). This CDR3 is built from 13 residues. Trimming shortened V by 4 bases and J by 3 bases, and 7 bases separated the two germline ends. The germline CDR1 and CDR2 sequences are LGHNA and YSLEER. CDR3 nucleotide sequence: TGCGCCAGCAGCCCCGGGATCTACAATGAGCAGTTCTTC. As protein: CASSPGIYNEQFF.

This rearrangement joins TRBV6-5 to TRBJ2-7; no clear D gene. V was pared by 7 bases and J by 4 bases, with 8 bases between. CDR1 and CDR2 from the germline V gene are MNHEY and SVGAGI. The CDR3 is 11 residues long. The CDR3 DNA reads TGTGCCAGCAATATGGGATACGAGCAGTACTTC. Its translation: CASNMGYEQYF.

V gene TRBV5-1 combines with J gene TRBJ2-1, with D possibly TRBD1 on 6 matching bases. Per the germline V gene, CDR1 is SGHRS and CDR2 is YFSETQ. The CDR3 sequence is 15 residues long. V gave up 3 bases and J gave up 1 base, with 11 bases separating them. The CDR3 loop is CASSSRQESYNEQFF. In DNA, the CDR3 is TGCGCCAGCAGCTCCCGACAGGAGTCCTACAATGAGCAGTTCTTC.

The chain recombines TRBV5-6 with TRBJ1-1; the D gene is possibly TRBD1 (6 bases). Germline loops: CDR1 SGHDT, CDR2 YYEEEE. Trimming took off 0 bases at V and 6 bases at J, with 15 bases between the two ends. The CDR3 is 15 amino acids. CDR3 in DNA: TGTGCCAGCAGCTTGGTCGGCGGGGGCGGTCCTGAAGCTTTCTTT. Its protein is CASSLVGGGGPEAFF.

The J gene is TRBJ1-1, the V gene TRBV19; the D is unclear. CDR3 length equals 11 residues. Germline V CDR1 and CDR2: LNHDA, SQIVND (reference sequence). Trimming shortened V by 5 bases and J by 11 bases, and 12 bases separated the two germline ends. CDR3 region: CASSETSRAFF. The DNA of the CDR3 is TGTGCCAGTAGTGAGACTAGCCGGGCTTTCTTT.

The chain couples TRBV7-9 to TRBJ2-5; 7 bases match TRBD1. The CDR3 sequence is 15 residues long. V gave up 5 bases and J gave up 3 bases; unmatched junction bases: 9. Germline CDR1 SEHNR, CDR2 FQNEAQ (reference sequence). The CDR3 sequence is CASSVNRGSEETQYF. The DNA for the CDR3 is TGTGCCAGCAGCGTCAACAGGGGCTCGGAAGAGACCCAGTACTTC.

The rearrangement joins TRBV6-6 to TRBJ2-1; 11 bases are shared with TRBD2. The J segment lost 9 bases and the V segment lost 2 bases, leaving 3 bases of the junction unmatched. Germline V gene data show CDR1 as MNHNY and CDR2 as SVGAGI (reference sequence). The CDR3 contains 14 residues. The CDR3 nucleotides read TGTGCCAGCAGTTACCTAACTAGCGGGAGTGAGCAGTTCTTC. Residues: CASSYLTSGSEQFF.